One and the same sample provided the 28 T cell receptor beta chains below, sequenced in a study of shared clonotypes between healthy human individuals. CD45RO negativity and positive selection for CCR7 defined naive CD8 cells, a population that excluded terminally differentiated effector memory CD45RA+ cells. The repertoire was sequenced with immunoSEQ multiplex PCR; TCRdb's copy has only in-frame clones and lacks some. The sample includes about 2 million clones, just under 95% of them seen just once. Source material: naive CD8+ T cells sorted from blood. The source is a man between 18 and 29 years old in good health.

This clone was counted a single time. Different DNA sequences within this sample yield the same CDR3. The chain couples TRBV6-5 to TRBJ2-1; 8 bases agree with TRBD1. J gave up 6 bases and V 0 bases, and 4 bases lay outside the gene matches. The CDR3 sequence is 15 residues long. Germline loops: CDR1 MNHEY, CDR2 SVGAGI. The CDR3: CASSYSQGAGNEQFF. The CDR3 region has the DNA TGTGCCAGCAGTTACTCCCAGGGGGCAGGCAATGAGCAGTTCTTC.

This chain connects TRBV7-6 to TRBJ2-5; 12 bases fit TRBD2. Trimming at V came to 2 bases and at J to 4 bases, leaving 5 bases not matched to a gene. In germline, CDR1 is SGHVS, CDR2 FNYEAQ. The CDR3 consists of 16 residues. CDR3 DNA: TGTGCCAGCAGCTTATCAGGACTAGCGGGACTAGAGACCCAGTACTTC. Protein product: CASSLSGLAGLETQYF.

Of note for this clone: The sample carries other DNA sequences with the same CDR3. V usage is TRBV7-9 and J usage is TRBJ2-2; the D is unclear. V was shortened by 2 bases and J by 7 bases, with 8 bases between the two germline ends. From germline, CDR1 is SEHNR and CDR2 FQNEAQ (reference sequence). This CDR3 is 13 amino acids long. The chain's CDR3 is CASSLTLNGELFF. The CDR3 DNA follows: TGTGCCAGCAGCTTAACCCTTAACGGGGAGCTGTTTTTT.

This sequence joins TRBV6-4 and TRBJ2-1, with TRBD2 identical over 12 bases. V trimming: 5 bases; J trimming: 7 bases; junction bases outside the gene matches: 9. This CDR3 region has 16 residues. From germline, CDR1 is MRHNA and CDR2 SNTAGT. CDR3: CASSPHPGLAGNEQFF. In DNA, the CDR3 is TGTGCCAGCAGTCCCCACCCCGGACTAGCGGGGAATGAGCAGTTCTTC.

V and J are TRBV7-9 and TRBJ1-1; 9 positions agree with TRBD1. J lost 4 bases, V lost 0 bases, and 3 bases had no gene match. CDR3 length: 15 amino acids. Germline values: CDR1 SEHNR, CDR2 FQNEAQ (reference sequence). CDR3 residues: CASSLADRGITEAFF. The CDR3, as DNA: TGTGCCAGCAGCTTAGCTGACAGGGGGATCACTGAAGCTTTCTTT.

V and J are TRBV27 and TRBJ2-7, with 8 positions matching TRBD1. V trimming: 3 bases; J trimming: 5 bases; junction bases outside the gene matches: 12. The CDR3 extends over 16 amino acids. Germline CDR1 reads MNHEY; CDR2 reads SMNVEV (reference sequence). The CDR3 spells CASSFLFRDRLNEQYF. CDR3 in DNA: TGTGCCAGCAGTTTCCTATTTAGGGACAGGCTGAACGAGCAGTACTTC.

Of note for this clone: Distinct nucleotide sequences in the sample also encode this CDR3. The CDR3 DNA is TGCGCCAGCAGCCAAGACCCGGGTCCCTACAATGAGCAGTTCTTC. Protein: CASSQDPGPYNEQFF. V usage is TRBV4-3 and J usage is TRBJ2-1; D is unclear. The CDR3 contains 15 residues. The germline V gene has CDR1 LGHNA and CDR2 YSLEER. V shed 0 bases and J shed 2 bases, with 8 bases lying between them.

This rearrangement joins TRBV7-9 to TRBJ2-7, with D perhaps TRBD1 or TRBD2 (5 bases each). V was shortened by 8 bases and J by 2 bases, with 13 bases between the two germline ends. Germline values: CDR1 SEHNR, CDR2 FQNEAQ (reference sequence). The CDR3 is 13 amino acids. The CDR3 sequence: CASDGDGTYEQYF. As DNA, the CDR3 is TGTGCCAGCGACGGGGACGGTACCTACGAGCAGTACTTC.

In DNA, the CDR3 is TGTGCCACCAGCAGAGAGGTAGGAGGGAACTATGGCTACACCTTC. Encoded protein: CATSREVGGNYGYTF. The V and J genes are TRBV15 and TRBJ1-2; D gene uncertain. V was clipped by 0 bases and J by 2 bases, with 10 bases between them. Germline CDR1 and CDR2: LNHNV and YYDKDF (reference sequence). The CDR3 is made up of 15 amino acids.

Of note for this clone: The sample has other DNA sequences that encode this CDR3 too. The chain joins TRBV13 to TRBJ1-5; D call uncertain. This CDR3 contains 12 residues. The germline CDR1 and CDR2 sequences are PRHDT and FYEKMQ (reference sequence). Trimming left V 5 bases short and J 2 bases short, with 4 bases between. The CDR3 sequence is CASSPGNQPQHF. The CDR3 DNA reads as TGTGCCAGCAGCCCCGGCAATCAGCCCCAGCATTTT.

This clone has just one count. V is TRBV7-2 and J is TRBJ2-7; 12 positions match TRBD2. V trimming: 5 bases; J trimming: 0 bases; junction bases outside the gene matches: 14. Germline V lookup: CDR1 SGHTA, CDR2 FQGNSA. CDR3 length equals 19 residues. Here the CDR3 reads CASSPNVGLAGHLSYEQYF. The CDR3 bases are TGTGCCAGCAGCCCCAATGTGGGACTAGCGGGCCACCTCTCCTACGAGCAGTACTTC.

CDR3 region: CASSSTSGTVDTQYF. The CDR3 region has the DNA TGCGCCAGCAGCTCGACTAGCGGGACGGTGGATACGCAGTATTTT. V gene TRBV5-1 combines with J gene TRBJ2-3; 11 bases align to TRBD2. This CDR3 spans 15 amino acids. The V gene's germline CDR1 is SGHRS and CDR2 YFSETQ. The V and J ends lost 3 bases and 6 bases, in that order; junction bases with no gene match: 6.

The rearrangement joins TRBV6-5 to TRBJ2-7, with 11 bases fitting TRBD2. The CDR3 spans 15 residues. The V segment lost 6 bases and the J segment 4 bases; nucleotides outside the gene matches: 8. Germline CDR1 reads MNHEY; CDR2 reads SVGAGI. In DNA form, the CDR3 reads TGTGCCAGCAGCCGTCCACTAGCGGGAGTTTACGAGCAGTACTTC. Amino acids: CASSRPLAGVYEQYF.

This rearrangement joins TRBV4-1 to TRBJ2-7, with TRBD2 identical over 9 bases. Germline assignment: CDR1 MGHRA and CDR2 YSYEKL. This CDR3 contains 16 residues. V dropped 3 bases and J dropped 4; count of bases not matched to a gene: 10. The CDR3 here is CASSQEAGGYMYEQYF. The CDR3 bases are TGCGCCAGCAGCCAGGAAGCGGGAGGATACATGTACGAGCAGTACTTC.

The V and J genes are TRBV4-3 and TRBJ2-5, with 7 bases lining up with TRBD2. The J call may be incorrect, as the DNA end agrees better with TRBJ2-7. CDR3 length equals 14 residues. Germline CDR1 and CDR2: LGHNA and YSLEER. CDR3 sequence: CASSQDSGRDEQYF. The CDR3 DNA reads TGCGCCAGCAGCCAAGATTCGGGGAGGGACGAGCAGTACTTC.

As DNA, the CDR3 is TGCGCCAGCAGCGTTCGACAGTACAATGAGCAGTTCTTC. Encoded protein: CASSVRQYNEQFF. The V call is TRBV4-1, the J call TRBJ2-1; tentative D call: TRBD1 (5 bases). Trimming removed 5 bases from V and 4 bases from J, with 9 bases in between. CDR1 and CDR2 from the germline V gene are MGHRA and YSYEKL. This CDR3 comprises 13 residues.

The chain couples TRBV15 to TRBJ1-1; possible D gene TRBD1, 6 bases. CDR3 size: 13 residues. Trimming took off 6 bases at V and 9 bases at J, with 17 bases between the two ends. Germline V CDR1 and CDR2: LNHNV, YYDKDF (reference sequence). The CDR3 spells CATRETGQLKAFF. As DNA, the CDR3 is TGTGCCACCAGGGAGACTGGACAGTTGAAAGCTTTCTTT.

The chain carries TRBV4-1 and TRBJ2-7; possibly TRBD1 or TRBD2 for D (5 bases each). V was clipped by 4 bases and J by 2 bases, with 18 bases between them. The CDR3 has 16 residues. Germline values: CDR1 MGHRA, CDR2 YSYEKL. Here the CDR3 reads CASSPPVREFAYEQYF. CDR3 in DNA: TGCGCCAGCAGCCCCCCGGTCAGGGAGTTTGCCTACGAGCAGTACTTC.

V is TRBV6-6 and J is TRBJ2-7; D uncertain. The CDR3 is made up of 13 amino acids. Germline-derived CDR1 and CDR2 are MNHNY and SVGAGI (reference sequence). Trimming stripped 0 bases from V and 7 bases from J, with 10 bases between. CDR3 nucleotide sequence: TGTGCCAGCAGTTACTCGACGGGTGGGGAGCAGTACTTC. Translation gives CASSYSTGGEQYF.

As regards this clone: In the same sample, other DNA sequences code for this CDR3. CDR3 nucleotides: TGCGCCAGCAGCTTGGGGGAGAACACTGAAGCTTTCTTT. Protein: CASSLGENTEAFF. This chain links TRBV5-1 with TRBJ1-1; D unclear. Between the trimmed V and J ends, which lost 0 bases and 1 base, there was a span of 4 bases. The length of the CDR3 is 13 residues. Germline CDR1 is SGHRS and CDR2 is YFSETQ.

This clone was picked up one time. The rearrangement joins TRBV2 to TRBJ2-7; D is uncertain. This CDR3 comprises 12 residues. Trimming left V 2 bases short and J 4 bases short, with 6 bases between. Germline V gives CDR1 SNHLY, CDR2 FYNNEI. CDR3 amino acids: CASSETGYEQYF. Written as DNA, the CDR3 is TGTGCCAGCAGTGAAACTGGTTACGAGCAGTACTTC.

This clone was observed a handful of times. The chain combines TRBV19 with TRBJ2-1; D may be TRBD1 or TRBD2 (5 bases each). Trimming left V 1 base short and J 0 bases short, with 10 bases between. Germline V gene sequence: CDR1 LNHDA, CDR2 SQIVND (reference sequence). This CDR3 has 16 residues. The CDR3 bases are TGTGCCAGTAGTATAGGGGGACCCCTCTCCTACAATGAGCAGTTCTTC. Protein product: CASSIGGPLSYNEQFF.

The CDR3 region has the DNA TGCGCCAGCAGCCAAGCCACCGCGAGTGGAAACACCATATATTTT. Its protein product is CASSQATASGNTIYF. The chain joins TRBV4-1 to TRBJ1-3; D not resolved. The CDR3 totals 15 residues. V was cut by 1 base and J by 3 bases, with 10 bases left in between. The germline gives CDR1 MGHRA, CDR2 YSYEKL.

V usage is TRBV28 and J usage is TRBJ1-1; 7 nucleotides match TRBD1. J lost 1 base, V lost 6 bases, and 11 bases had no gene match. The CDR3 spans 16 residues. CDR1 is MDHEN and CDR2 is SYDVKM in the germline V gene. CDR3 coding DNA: TGTGCCAGCAGAAGACAGGGCTTCTTCCCGAACACTGAAGCTTTCTTT. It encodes CASRRQGFFPNTEAFF. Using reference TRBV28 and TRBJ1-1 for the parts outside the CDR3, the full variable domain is DVKVTQSSRYLVKRTGEKVFLECVQDMDHENMFWYRQDPGLGLRLIYFSYDVKMKEKGDIPEGYSVSREKKERFSLILESASTNQTSMYLCASRRQGFFPNTEAFFGQGTRLTVV.

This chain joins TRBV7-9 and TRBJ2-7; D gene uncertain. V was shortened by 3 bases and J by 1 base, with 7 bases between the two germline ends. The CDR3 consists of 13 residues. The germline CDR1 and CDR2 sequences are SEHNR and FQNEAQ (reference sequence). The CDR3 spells CASSFTASYEQYF. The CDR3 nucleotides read TGTGCCAGCAGCTTTACAGCTTCCTACGAGCAGTACTTC.

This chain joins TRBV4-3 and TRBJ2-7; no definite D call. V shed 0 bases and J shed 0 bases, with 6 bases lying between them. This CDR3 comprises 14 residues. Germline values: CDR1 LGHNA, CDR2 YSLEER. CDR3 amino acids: CASSQDPASYEQYF. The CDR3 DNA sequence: TGCGCCAGCAGCCAAGATCCGGCCTCCTACGAGCAGTACTTC.

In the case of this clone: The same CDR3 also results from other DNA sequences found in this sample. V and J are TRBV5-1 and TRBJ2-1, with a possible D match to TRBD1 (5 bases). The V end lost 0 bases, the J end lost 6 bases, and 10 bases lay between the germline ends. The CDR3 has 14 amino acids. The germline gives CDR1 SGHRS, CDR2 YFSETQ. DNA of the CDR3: TGCGCCAGCAGCTTGGGTGGGCAGGGCAATGAGCAGTTCTTC. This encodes CASSLGGQGNEQFF.

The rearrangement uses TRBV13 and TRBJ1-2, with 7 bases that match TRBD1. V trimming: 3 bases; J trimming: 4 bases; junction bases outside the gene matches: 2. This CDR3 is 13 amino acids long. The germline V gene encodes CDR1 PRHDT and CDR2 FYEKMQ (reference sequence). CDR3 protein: CASSFQGGYGYTF. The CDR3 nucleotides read TGTGCCAGCAGCTTCCAGGGGGGCTATGGCTACACCTTC.